This T cell receptor beta chain emerged from a study of blood T cell repertoires in COVID-19. The overall study: PBMCs, B-cell-depleted T cells, or T cells were the source of the cDNA or gDNA that made up the material.

Measured with immunoSEQ multiplex PCR; TCRdb has only the in-frame clones, and not every one. The repertoire holds approximately 300,000 clones, 80% to 95% seen once, with 6.5% to 8% in the top ten. The CDR3 extends over 15 amino acids. The ends were cut back, 2 bases at V and 0 bases at J, with 10 bases in the middle. CDR1 KGHSH and CDR2 LQKENI come from the germline V gene. Only one count was recorded for this clone. This chain joins TRBV18 and TRBJ1-1; D not certain. The clonotype comes from a woman aged 30 to 39 with COVID-19, enrolled during active disease. Sequences were obtained from peripheral blood. The CDR3 region is CASSPLARMNTEAFF. The CDR3, as DNA: TGTGCCAGCTCACCATTGGCACGCATGAACACTGAAGCTTTCTTT.